A selection of T cell receptor beta chains follows, all from one sample in a study of blood T cell repertoires in COVID-19. Using immunoSEQ multiplex PCR, the repertoire was profiled, and TCRdb retains in-frame clones only, with some absent. This sample has approximately 42,000 clones, with approximately 70% found just once. Sequencing input: peripheral blood. These receptors came from a man at least 80 years old with acute or convalescent COVID-19. The CDR3 runs from the conserved cysteine through the conserved F or W. Fields, in order: V gene, clone size, J gene, D gene, CDR3 DNA, CDR3 protein. A D gene is named only where the DNA matches it firmly. Rows give clone size only sometimes, using once, few, many, or a class for an expanded clone.

>TRBV6-5|NA|TRBJ1-4|TRBD1
TGTGCCAGCAAGGGACAGCCGGGTACTAATGAAAAACTGTTTTTT
CASKGQPGTNEKLFF
>TRBV5-1|NA|TRBJ2-7|TRBD2
TGCGCCAGCAGCACCATAGCGGGGGCCTACGAGCAGTACTTC
CASSTIAGAYEQYF
>TRBV28|NA|TRBJ2-3|NA
TGTGCCAGCATTACCGGTGGCAGGGGTTTTTCAGATACGCAGTATTTT
CASITGGRGFSDTQYF
>TRBV6-2/TRBV6-3|few|TRBJ2-3|TRBD2
TGTGCCAGCAGCCCTCGACTAGCAGGGGATACGCAGTATTTT
CASSPRLAGDTQYF
>TRBV27|NA|TRBJ2-3|TRBD2
TGTGCCAGTACTAGCGGAGGCTTCACAGATACGCAGTATTTT
CASTSGGFTDTQYF
>TRBV21-1|NA|TRBJ2-5|NA
TGTGCCAGCAGGCAAAAAGTCGGACTAGCGGGAGGCCCGCTCCAAGAGACCCAGTACTTC
CASRQKVGLAGGPLQETQYF
>TRBV7-3|NA|TRBJ2-3|TRBD2
TGTGCCAGCAGCTTAATTGCGGGAGGAGGGGATAATACGCAGTATTTT
CASSLIAGGGDNTQYF
>TRBV7-9|NA|TRBJ2-5|TRBD2
TGTGCCAGCAGCCAACAGTGGGGGCTAGCGGGAGTGGAGACCCAGTACTTC
CASSQQWGLAGVETQYF
>TRBV10-3|NA|TRBJ2-3|TRBD2
TGTGCCAATCAAGCGGGAGGTAGCGATACGCAGTATTTT
CANQAGGSDTQYF
>TRBV7-9|few|TRBJ1-5|NA
TGTGCCAGCAGTCTAGAAAATCAGCCCCAGCATTTT
CASSLENQPQHF
>TRBV7-9|NA|TRBJ2-1|TRBD1
TGTGCCAGCAGCTCCCCACAGGGGGGCTCCTACAATGAGCAGTTCTTC
CASSSPQGGSYNEQFF
>TRBV5-1|NA|TRBJ2-1|NA
TGCGCCAGCAGCCCTTCAATCCGGGGGAATGAGCAGTTCTTC
CASSPSIRGNEQFF
>TRBV5-1|NA|TRBJ2-3|TRBD1
TGCGCCAGCAGCTCCCGGGACAGCGACATGAAGAACGATAATTTT
CASSSRDSDMKNDNF
>TRBV3-1/TRBV3-2|NA|TRBJ2-7|TRBD1
TGTGCCAGCAGCCGGGACAGGGTCTCTCAGGGCTACGAGCAGTACTTC
CASSRDRVSQGYEQYF
>TRBV6-5|NA|TRBJ2-7|TRBD2
TGTGCCAGCAGTTACTCGAGAGCTAGCGGGGGTGGCGAGCAGTACTTC
CASSYSRASGGGEQYF
>TRBV5-6|once|TRBJ2-4|TRBD1
TGTGCCAGCAGCATCACAGGGGCGGGAGCCAAAAACATTCAGTACTTC
CASSITGAGAKNIQYF
>TRBV7-6|few|TRBJ2-2|TRBD2
TGTGCCAGCGGACGAGTCTGGACTAGCCAAGACACCGGGGAGCTGTTTTTT
CASGRVWTSQDTGELFF